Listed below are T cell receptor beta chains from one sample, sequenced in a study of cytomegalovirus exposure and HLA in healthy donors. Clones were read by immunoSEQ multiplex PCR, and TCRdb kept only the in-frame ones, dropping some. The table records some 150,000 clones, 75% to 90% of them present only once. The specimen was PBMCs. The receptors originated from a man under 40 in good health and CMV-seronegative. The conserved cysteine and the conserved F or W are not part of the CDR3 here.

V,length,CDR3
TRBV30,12,AWSSDRGLSPLH
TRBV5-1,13,ASRLRGTGEEKLF
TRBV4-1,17,ASSQDQGGLGPGANVLT
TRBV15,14,ATSRMGGSSGNTIY
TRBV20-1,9,RSSGNTEAF
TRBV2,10,ASRAYSSEAF
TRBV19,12,ASSIPRPDTEAF
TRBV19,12,ASTAKGHNQPQH
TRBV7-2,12,ASSARDTGNTIY
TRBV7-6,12,ASSLGQRNEKLF
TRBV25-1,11,ASRSEGRYGYT
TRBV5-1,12,ASSLDGVNTEAF
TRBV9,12,ASSLQTSLNEQF